This section outlines one T cell receptor (beta chain) sequence together with its context. The entry originates in a study of CD8+CD57+ T cells in acquired aplastic anemia. Trimming removed 6 bases from V and 7 bases from J, with 22 bases in between. Per germline, CDR1 MNHNS and CDR2 SASEGT. The CDR3 runs 16 residues. Sequencing involved patients with CD8+CD57+ cell expansion previously shown by flow cytometry. In all patients, the disease was severe acquired aplastic anemia. Profiling that covered TCR beta VDJ and CDR3 relied on genomic DNA as its template. MiXCR, run by TCRdb on the reads, gives a single entry per CDR3 protein. This sample has around 220,000 distinct CDR3 sequences, with roughly 50% found just once.

The rearrangement joins TRBV6-1 to TRBJ1-5; D is unclear. The TCR was taken from a human donor with aplastic anemia. The specimen was sorted CD4+, CD8+, or CD8+CD57+ T cells (not recorded which) from PBMCs. Here the CDR3 reads CASRLGPVSVEQPQHF. DNA of the CDR3: TGTGCCAGCAGACTCGGGCCCGTATCTGTCGAGCAGCCCCAGCATTTT.